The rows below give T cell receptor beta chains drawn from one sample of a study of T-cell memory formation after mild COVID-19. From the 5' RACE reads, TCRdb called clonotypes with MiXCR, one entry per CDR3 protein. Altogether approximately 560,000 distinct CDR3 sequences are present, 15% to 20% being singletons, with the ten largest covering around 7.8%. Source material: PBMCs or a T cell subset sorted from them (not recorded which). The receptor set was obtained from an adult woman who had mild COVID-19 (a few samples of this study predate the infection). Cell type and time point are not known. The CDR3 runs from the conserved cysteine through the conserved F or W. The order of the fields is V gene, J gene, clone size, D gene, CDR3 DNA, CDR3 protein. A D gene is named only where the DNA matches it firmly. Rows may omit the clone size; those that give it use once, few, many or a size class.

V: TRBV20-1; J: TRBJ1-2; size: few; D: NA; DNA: TGCAGTGCTAGAGTGAGGGATTTCGAAGGCTACACCTTC; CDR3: CSARVRDFEGYTF
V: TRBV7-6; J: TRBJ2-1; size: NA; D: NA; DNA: TGTGCCAGCAGCTTAGGAGGGGTATCGCGGGCGGAGCAGTTCTTC; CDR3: CASSLGGVSRAEQFF
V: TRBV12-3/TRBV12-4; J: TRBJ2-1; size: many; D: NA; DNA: TGTGCCAGCATGATTTACAATGAGCAGTTCTTC; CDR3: CASMIYNEQFF
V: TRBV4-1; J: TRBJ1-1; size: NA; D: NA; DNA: TGCGCCAGCAGCCGCGGACAGACCCCCCTGGGGAACACTGAAGCTTTCTTT; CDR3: CASSRGQTPLGNTEAFF
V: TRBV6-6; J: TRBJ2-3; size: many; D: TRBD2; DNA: TGTGCCAGCAGTCTAGCGGGAGGGCCGGCCTCCGGAACGCAGTATTTT; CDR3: CASSLAGGPASGTQYF
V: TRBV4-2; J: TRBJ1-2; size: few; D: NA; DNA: TGTGCCAGCAGCCAAGTGGATCCAAAGGTCAACTATGGCTACACCTTC; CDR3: CASSQVDPKVNYGYTF
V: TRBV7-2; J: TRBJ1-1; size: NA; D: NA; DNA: TGTGCCAGCAGCTTAGTTTTCGACGGATTGAACACTGAAGCTTTCTTT; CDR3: CASSLVFDGLNTEAFF
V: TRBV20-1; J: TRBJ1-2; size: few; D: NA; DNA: TGCAGTGCTAGTGCATCGGCCCTCTATGGCTACACCTTC; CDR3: CSASASALYGYTF
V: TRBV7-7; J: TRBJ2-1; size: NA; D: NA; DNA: TGTGCTAGCAGCCCCGATGCGGGAAAATACAATGAGCAGTTCTTC; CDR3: CASSPDAGKYNEQFF
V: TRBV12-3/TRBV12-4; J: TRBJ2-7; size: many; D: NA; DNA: TGTGCCAGCAGTTCCCCAGGGGCCTACGAGCAGTACTTC; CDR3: CASSSPGAYEQYF
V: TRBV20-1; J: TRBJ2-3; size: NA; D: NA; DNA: TGCAGTGCTAGAGGAAGTGGCCCGGGAGATACGCAGTATTTT; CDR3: CSARGSGPGDTQYF
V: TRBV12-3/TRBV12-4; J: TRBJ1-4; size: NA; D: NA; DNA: TGTGCCAGCAGCCCCCATGGGCTATCTATCGAAAAACTGTTTTTT; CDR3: CASSPHGLSIEKLFF
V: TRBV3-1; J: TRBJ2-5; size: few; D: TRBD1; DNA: TGTGCCAGCAGCCAAGGGACAGGCCCCAGCCAAGAGACCCAGTACTTC; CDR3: CASSQGTGPSQETQYF
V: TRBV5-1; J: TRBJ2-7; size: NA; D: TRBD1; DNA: TGCGCCAGCAGCTCGGAGGGACAGGGTTCGGATTACGAGCAGTACTTC; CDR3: CASSSEGQGSDYEQYF
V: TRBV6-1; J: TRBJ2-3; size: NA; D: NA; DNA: TGTGCCAGCAGTGAAGCGTCATCCGTCACAGATACGCAGTATTTT; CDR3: CASSEASSVTDTQYF
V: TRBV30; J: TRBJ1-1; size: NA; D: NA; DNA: TGTGCCTGGAGTGGCGGGACACCTATGAACACTGAAGCTTTCTTT; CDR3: CAWSGGTPMNTEAFF
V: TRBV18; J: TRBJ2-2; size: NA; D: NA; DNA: TGTGCCAGCTCACCACGAGATTGGAGCACCGGGGAGCTGTTTTTT; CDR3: CASSPRDWSTGELFF
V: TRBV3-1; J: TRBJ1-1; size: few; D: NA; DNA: TGTGCCAGCAGCCCCTTTTATAGTGACACTGAAGCTTTCTTT; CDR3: CASSPFYSDTEAFF
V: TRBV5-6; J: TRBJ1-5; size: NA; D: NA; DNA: TGTGCCAGCAGCTTGGGAGGGCTTAGAGATCAGCCCCAGCATTTT; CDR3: CASSLGGLRDQPQHF
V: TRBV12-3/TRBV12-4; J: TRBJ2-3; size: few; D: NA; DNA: TGTGCCAGCAGTCGGTCAAGGGATACGCAGTATTTT; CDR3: CASSRSRDTQYF
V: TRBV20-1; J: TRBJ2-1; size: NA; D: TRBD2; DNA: TGCAGTGCTAGAATAGCGGGAGCCTCCTACAATGAGCAGTTCTTC; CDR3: CSARIAGASYNEQFF
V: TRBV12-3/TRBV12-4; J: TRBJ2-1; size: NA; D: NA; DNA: TGTGCCAGCAGCCTGGGACTCTTGGGGCTAAGCTCCTACAATGAGCAGTTCTTC; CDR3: CASSLGLLGLSSYNEQFF
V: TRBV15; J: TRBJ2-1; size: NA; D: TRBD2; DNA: TGTGCCACCAGCAGGGAGCGGGGGTGGCAGTTCTTC; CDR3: CATSRERGWQFF
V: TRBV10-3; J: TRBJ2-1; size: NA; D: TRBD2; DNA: TGTGCCATCAGTGAGTCGGGGGGGGACTACGGCTACAATGAGCAGTTCTTC; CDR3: CAISESGGDYGYNEQFF
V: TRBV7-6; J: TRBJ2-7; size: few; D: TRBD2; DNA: TGTGCCAGCAGCCTTAGCGGGACGGCCTACGAGCAGTACTTC; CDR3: CASSLSGTAYEQYF
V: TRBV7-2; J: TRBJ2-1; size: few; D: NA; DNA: TGTGCCAGCAGCTTAAGGACACCTAGCTCGGTATTGTACAATGAGCAGTTCTTC; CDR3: CASSLRTPSSVLYNEQFF
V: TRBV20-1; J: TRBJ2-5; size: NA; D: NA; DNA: TGCAGTGCTAGAGATTCGGGCAGGGTCGGTGGCGTAAAGACCCAGTACTTC; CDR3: CSARDSGRVGGVKTQYF
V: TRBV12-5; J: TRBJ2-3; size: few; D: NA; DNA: TGTGCTAGTGGTTTGGTACTCGGGAACCGCGCAGATACGCAGTATTTT; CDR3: CASGLVLGNRADTQYF
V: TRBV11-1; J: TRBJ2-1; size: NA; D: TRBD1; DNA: TGTGCCAGCAGCTTAGCTACAGGGGGTCAGTTCTTC; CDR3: CASSLATGGQFF
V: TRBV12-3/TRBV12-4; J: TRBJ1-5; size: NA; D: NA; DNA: TGTGCCAGCAGTTCACAGGGTTTGCAGCCCCAGCATTTT; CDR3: CASSSQGLQPQHF
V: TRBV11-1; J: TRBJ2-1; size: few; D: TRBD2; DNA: TGTGCCAGCAGCTTAAAAGTTGGGACTACGCCGGGCGATGAGCAGTTCTTC; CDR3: CASSLKVGTTPGDEQFF
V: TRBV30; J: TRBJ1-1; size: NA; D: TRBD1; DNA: TGTGCCTGGGGATCAGGGGGGTGGGACACTGAAGCTTTCTTT; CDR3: CAWGSGGWDTEAFF
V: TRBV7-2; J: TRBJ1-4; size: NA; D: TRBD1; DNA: TGTGCCAGCAGCTTAATGCAGGGGGCAACTAATGAAAAACTGTTTTTT; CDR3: CASSLMQGATNEKLFF
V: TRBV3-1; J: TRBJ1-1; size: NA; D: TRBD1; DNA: TGTGCCAGCAGTCAGAGGGGGCTGGAAGCTTTCTTT; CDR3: CASSQRGLEAFF
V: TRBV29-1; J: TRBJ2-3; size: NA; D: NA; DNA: TGCAGCACCATTAGGGATACGCAGTATTTT; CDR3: CSTIRDTQYF
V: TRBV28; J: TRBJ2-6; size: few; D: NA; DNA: TGTGCCATTCAAGAGAGCTCTGGGGCCAACGTCCTGACTTTC; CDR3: CAIQESSGANVLTF
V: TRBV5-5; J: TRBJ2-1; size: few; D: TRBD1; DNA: TGTGCCAGCAGCGAATACAGGGGTGGATACAATGAGCAGTTCTTC; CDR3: CASSEYRGGYNEQFF
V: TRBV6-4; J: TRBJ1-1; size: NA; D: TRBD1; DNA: TGTGCCAGCAGACCAACAGGGGGCCTCACTGAAGCTTTCTTT; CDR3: CASRPTGGLTEAFF
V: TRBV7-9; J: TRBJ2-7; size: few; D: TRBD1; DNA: TGTGCCAGCAGCGGGGGACAGGGAGGCTCCTACGAGCAGTACTTC; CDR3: CASSGGQGGSYEQYF
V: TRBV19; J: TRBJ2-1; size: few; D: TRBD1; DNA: TGTGCCAGTAGTTACCGACAGGGTGGATACAATGAGCAGTTCTTC; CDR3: CASSYRQGGYNEQFF
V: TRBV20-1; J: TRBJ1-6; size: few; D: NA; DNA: TGCAGTGCTAGAGCCAGAAGTCGCGCCTATAATTCACCCCTCCACTTT; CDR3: CSARARSRAYNSPLHF
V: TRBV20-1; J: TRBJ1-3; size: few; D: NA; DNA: TGCAGTGCTAGAGATGAAGACACCATATATTTT; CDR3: CSARDEDTIYF
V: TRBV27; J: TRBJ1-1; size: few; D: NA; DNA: TGTGCCAGCAGTTTATCTTCTCTTCTTGGGGGAGCTTTCTTT; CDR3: CASSLSSLLGGAFF
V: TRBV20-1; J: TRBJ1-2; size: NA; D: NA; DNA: TGCAGTGCTTTGAACCAGGGTCGTGGCTACACCTTC; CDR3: CSALNQGRGYTF
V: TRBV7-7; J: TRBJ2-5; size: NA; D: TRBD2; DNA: TGTGCTAGCAGCGCCGGGACCCCACTTCTAGGGAGGGAAGAGACCCAGTACTTC; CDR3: CASSAGTPLLGREETQYF
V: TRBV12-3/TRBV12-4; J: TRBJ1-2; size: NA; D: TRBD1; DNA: TGTGCCAGCATTTGGACAGGGGCTAACTATGGCTACACCTTC; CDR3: CASIWTGANYGYTF
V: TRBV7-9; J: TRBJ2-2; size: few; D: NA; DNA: TGTGCCAGCAGCCGACCCGGGTACAGAAACACCGGGGAGCTGTTTTTT; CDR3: CASSRPGYRNTGELFF
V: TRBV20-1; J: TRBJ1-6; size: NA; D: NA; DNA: TGCAGTGCTAGAGTGGGTGGGGAACCAAATTCACCCCTCCACTTT; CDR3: CSARVGGEPNSPLHF
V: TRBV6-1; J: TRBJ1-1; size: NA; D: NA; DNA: TGTGCCAGCAGTGAATCGCGGGGGAGGGAAAAAGCTTTCTTT; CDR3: CASSESRGREKAFF
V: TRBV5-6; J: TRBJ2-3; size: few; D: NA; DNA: TGTGCCAGCAGCCGCTTCCGCGCAGATACGCAGTATTTT; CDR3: CASSRFRADTQYF
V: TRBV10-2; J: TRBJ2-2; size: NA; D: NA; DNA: TGCGCCAGCAGTGGTCGGCCGAACACCGGGGAGCTGTTTTTT; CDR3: CASSGRPNTGELFF
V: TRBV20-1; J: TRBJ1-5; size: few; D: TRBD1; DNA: TGCAGTGCTCGTCGGGGACAGACAAATCAGCCCCAGCATTTT; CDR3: CSARRGQTNQPQHF
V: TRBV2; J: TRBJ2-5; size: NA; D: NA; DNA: TGTGCCAGCAGTCCCGGGCGGCCACAAGAGACCCAGTACTTC; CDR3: CASSPGRPQETQYF
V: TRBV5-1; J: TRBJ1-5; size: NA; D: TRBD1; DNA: TGCGCCAGCAGCTTCGAGGGGGCGAGCAATCAGCCCCAGCATTTT; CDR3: CASSFEGASNQPQHF
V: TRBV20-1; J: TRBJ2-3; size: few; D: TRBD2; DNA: TGCAGTGCTCCGCGTGGGGGGGGCACAGATACGCAGTATTTT; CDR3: CSAPRGGGTDTQYF
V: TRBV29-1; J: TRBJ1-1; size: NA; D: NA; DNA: TGCAGCGTTCTTGGGCCGGGGGGCCTGGGTGAAGCTTTCTTT; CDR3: CSVLGPGGLGEAFF
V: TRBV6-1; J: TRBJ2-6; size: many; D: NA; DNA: TGTGCCAGCAGTGAGACGACCCCAAAACACATCTCTGGGGCCAACGTCCTGACTTTC; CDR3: CASSETTPKHISGANVLTF
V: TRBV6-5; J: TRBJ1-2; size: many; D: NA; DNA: TGTGCCAGCAGTTCCCCCTCCGACGCAACTAACTATGGCTACACCTTC; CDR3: CASSSPSDATNYGYTF
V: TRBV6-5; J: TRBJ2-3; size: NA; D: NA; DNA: TGTGCCAGCGTCGGGGGACAGAGCACAGATACGCAGTATTTT; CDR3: CASVGGQSTDTQYF